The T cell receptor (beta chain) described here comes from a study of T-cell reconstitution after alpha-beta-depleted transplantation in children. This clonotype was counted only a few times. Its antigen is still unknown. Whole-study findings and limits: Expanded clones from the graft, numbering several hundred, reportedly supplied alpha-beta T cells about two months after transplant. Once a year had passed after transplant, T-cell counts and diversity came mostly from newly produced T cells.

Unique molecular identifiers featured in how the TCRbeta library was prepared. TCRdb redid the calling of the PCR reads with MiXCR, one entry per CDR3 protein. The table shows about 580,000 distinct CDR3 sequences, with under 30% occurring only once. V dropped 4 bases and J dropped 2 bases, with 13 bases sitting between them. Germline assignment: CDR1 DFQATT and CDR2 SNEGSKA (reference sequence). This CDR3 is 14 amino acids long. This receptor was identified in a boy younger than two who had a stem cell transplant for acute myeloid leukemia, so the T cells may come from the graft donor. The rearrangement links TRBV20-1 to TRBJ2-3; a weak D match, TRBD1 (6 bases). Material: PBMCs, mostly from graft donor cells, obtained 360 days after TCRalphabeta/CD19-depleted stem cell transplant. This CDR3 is CSATMDRYTDTQYF. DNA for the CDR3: TGCAGTGCTACCATGGACAGATACACAGATACGCAGTATTTT.